Below are 2 T cell receptor beta chains sequenced from a single sample in a study of patients and donors after allogeneic stem cell transplantation. From the RT-PCR reads, TCRdb called clonotypes with MiXCR, one entry per CDR3 protein. The sample carries about 410,000 distinct CDR3 sequences, roughly 17% recorded once. The sample comprised blood, either unsorted or a sorted T cell fraction (not recorded which). The receptors derive from a human donor who was either an allogeneic HSCT recipient or a stem cell or donor lymphocyte infusion donor (not recorded which). It is not recorded whose cells these are; they may come from a transplant donor.

This clonotype was seen a handful of times. DNA for the CDR3: TGTGCCAGCAGCTCGGGACGAACTAATGAAAAACTGTTTTTT. Translating gives CASSSGRTNEKLFF. The V call is TRBV7-2, the J call TRBJ1-4; perhaps TRBD1 as D (5 bases). V lost 4 bases, J lost 1 base, and 7 bases lay in between. The CDR3 extends over 14 amino acids. Germline V gene sequence: CDR1 SGHTA, CDR2 FQGNSA.

The rearrangement uses TRBV4-3 and TRBJ1-3, with 8 bases fitting TRBD1. From germline, CDR1 is LGHNA and CDR2 YSLEER. The CDR3 length is 15 residues. Trimming at V came to 2 bases and at J to 2 bases, leaving 2 bases not matched to a gene. The CDR3 DNA reads TGCGCCAGCAGCCAAATGGACAGGGCTGGAAACACCATATATTTT. This sequence encodes CASSQMDRAGNTIYF.